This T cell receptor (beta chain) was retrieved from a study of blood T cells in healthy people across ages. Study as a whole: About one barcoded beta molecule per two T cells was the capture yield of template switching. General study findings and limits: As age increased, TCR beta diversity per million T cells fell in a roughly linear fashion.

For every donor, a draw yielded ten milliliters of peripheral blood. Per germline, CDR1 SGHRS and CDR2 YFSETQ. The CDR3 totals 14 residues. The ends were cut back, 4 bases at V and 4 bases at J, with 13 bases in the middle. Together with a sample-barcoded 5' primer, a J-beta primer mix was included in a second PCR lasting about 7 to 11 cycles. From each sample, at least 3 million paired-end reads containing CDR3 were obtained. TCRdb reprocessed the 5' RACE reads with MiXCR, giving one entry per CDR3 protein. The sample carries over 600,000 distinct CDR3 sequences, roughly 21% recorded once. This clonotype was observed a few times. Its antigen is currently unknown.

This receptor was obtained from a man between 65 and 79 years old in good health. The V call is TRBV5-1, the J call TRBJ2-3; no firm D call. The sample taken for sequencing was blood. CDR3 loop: CASSPREQADTQYF. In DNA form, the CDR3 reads TGCGCCAGCAGCCCCAGAGAGCAGGCAGATACGCAGTATTTT. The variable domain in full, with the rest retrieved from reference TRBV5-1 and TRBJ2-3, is KAGVTQTPRYLIKTRGQQVTLSCSPISGHRSVSWYQQTPGQGLQFLFEYFSETQRNKGNFPGRFSGRQFSNSRSEMNVSTLELGDSALYLCASSPREQADTQYFGPGTRLTVL.